The sequence of this TCR beta chain was determined in a study of blood T cell repertoires in COVID-19. At the level of the study: The analysed material was cDNA or gDNA that came from T cells, B-cell-depleted T cells, or PBMCs.

Some clones are missing from TCRdb's copy, which holds only in-frame ones; the method was immunoSEQ multiplex PCR. The sample contains about 260,000 clones, 85% to 90% of which appear only once. Trimming pared 4 bases from V and 4 bases from J, leaving 22 bases between. This CDR3 is built from 17 residues. Per the germline V gene, CDR1 is SGHVS and CDR2 is FNYEAQ. The sequencing sample was made of peripheral blood. The sequence was collected from a woman between 40 and 55 years old with acute or convalescent COVID-19. The rearrangement links TRBV7-6 to TRBJ1-1; weak D call: TRBD1 (6 bases). The CDR3 is CASSSPRGGVWGTEAFF. CDR3 DNA sequence: TGTGCCAGCAGCTCCCCCAGGGGAGGGGTTTGGGGCACTGAAGCTTTCTTT.